A single sample gave rise to the 14 T cell receptor beta chains below, sequenced in a study of human T cells and chemical hapten exposure. Sample time point: patch test 2, 6 weeks after DPC sensitization. Treatment meaning: therapeutic diphenylcyclopropenone sensitization with weekly scalp DPC. TCRdb recomputed calls from the RACE reads with MiXCR, one row per CDR3 protein. Among 35,000 to 45,000 distinct CDR3 sequences listed, more than 8.5% were seen once. Source: whole blood, taken in connection with sensitization to the hapten diphenylcyclopropenone (DPC). Receptors were obtained from a middle-aged woman with alopecia areata. Some clones in this sample may be carry-over from other donors' samples.

Notes on this clonotype: The junction shows a germline mismatch at one end, possibly a read error. The V and J genes are TRBV6-2 or TRBV6-3 and TRBJ2-2; 10 bases align to TRBD1. CDR1 is MNHEY and CDR2 is SVGEGT in the germline V gene. The CDR3 sequence is 14 residues long. This CDR3 reads CASIRQGANGDLFF. In DNA form, the CDR3 reads TGTGCCAGCATCAGACAGGGGGCAAACGGGGACCTGTTTTTT.

This clonotype was seen ten or more times. The chain employs TRBV7-2 and TRBJ1-2; 7 positions match TRBD1. Germline trimming cut 1 base from V and 5 bases from J; bases unmatched to any gene: 7. CDR1 is SGHTA and CDR2 is FQGNSA in the germline V gene. This CDR3 comprises 15 residues. CDR3 in DNA: TGTGCCAGCAGCTTAGGAGACAGGGTGGGGTATGGCTACACCTTC. Protein: CASSLGDRVGYGYTF.

This clonotype has more than one count but fewer than ten. The chain recombines TRBV20-1 with TRBJ2-3; D uncertain. With 7 bases removed from V and 4 bases from J, the gap between germline ends came to 12 bases. Germline V gene lookup returns CDR1 DFQATT and CDR2 SNEGSKA (reference sequence). This CDR3 region has 12 residues. The CDR3 sequence is CSVRAQADTQYF. For the CDR3, the DNA is TGCAGTGTCCGAGCCCAGGCAGATACGCAGTATTTT.

This clonotype showed up just a few times. V is TRBV18 and J is TRBJ2-4; D is unresolved. Trimming pared 3 bases from V and 2 bases from J, leaving 20 bases between. CDR3 length: 18 amino acids. Germline V gene data show CDR1 as KGHSH and CDR2 as LQKENI. Here the CDR3 DNA reads TGTGCCAGCTCACCTCTACCCGATCGTCCCGCTTCCAAAAACATTCAGTACTTC. Its protein is CASSPLPDRPASKNIQYF.

This clonotype has a count of ten or more. V gene TRBV10-3 combines with J gene TRBJ2-7, with a possible D match to TRBD1 (5 bases). Germline CDR1 and CDR2: ENHRY and SYGVKD. CDR3 size: 12 residues. V was trimmed by 4 bases and J by 1 base, leaving 5 bases between them. The CDR3 DNA is TGTGCCATCAGTGCAGGGTCCTACGAGCAGTACTTC. It yields the protein CAISAGSYEQYF.

The V and J genes are TRBV3-1 and TRBJ2-1, with D unresolved. From germline, CDR1 is LGHDT and CDR2 YNNKEL (reference sequence). Trimming took 0 bases from V and 9 from J, leaving 12 bases between them. This CDR3 comprises 14 residues. CDR3: CASSQDLDLSEQFF. The DNA for the CDR3 is TGTGCCAGCAGCCAAGATCTAGATCTAAGTGAGCAGTTCTTC.

This clonotype was seen only once. The J gene is TRBJ1-1, the V gene TRBV10-3, with 9 bases aligning to TRBD1. With V trimmed by 4 bases and J by 2 bases, 11 bases remained unmatched. There are 17 residues in the CDR3. Germline loops: CDR1 ENHRY, CDR2 SYGVKD. The CDR3 here is CAISGRTGGGDNTEAFF. As DNA, the CDR3 is TGTGCCATCAGTGGTAGAACAGGGGGCGGTGATAACACTGAAGCTTTCTTT.

In its sample, this clonotype was seen many times. The chain uses TRBV20-1 and TRBJ2-6; D tentatively fits TRBD1 or TRBD2 (5 bases each). Germline-derived CDR1 and CDR2 are DFQATT and SNEGSKA (reference sequence). The CDR3 has 15 amino acids. The V end was cut by 3 bases, the J end by 0 bases, with 9 bases between. The CDR3 sequence: CSARKGTSGANVLTF. CDR3 DNA sequence: TGCAGTGCTAGGAAAGGGACCTCTGGGGCCAACGTCCTGACTTTC.

This clonotype turned up a few times. The gene calls are TRBV7-2 and TRBJ1-6, with TRBD1 matching over 7 bases. Germline V lookup: CDR1 SGHTA, CDR2 FQGNSA. The CDR3 runs 16 residues. Unmatched junction bases numbered 7, after V lost 2 bases and J lost 6 bases. CDR3: CASSLQTGTANSPLHF. Here the CDR3 DNA reads TGTGCCAGCAGCTTACAAACCGGGACAGCTAATTCACCCCTCCACTTT.

This clonotype was detected many times. The V call is TRBV6-4, the J call TRBJ2-1; the D gene is possibly TRBD1 (6 bases). V was cut by 2 bases and J by 3 bases, with 11 bases left in between. Germline V gives CDR1 MRHNA, CDR2 SNTAGT. This CDR3 contains 15 residues. CDR3 sequence reads: CASSDNPGDYNEQFF. The CDR3, as DNA: TGTGCCAGCAGTGACAACCCAGGGGACTACAATGAGCAGTTCTTC.

This clonotype was found many times. J is TRBJ2-3 and V is TRBV3-1; 9 bases map to TRBD1. The CDR3 extends over 15 amino acids. Germline CDR1 reads LGHDT; CDR2 reads YNNKEL (reference sequence). V trimming: 2 bases; J trimming: 6 bases; junction bases outside the gene matches: 6. Here the CDR3 DNA reads TGTGCCAGCAGCCAAACCCGGACAGGGGTGGATACGCAGTATTTT. This translates into CASSQTRTGVDTQYF.

This clonotype was seen at least ten times. This chain uses TRBV12-3 or TRBV12-4 with TRBJ2-1; TRBD1 matches at 10 bases. V shed 2 bases, J shed 7 bases, and the junction held 2 bases outside the gene matches. This CDR3 comprises 14 residues. CDR3 DNA sequence: TGTGCCAGCAGTTTAACGGACAGGGGGAATGAGCAGTTCTTC. It translates to CASSLTDRGNEQFF.

This clonotype was seen many times. This sequence joins TRBV7-7 and TRBJ2-1; 7 bases align to TRBD2. CDR3 length: 15 residues. The V segment lost 1 base and the J segment 2 bases; nucleotides outside the gene matches: 2. Germline CDR1 SSHAT, CDR2 FNYEAQ (reference sequence). CDR3 DNA: TGTGCCAGCAGCTTAGGTGGGGGGGCCTACAATGAGCAGTTCTTC. The encoded protein is CASSLGGGAYNEQFF.

This clonotype was detected ten times or more. This sequence joins TRBV10-3 and TRBJ1-1; 8 bases are shared with TRBD1. V was pared by 7 bases and J by 5 bases, with 6 bases of the junction left unmatched. Germline CDR1 ENHRY, CDR2 SYGVKD. CDR3 length: 13 amino acids. Here the CDR3 reads CAIKGQGVTEAFF. The CDR3 DNA sequence: TGTGCCATCAAAGGACAGGGTGTGACTGAAGCTTTCTTT.